Presented here are 21 T cell receptor beta chains from one specimen sequenced in a study of shared T cell receptors in the human thymus. Method: immunoSEQ multiplex PCR; TCRdb's copy keeps in-frame clones and lacks some. Here the sample spans just under 550,000 clones, around 82% being singletons. These data are also associated with another study on human thymus T cells.

Sequencing used thymocytes. The receptors were sampled from a boy in the first two years of life with a congenital heart defect.

Only a few counts were recorded for this clone. The V call is TRBV19, the J call TRBJ2-1, with D perhaps TRBD2 (6 bases). The germline V gene encodes CDR1 LNHDA and CDR2 SQIVND (reference sequence). V was trimmed by 3 bases and J by 2 bases, leaving 8 bases between them. The CDR3 length is 14 residues. The CDR3 DNA reads TGTGCCAGTAGTATGTGGACTACCTACAATGAGCAGTTCTTC. Protein product: CASSMWTTYNEQFF.

This rearrangement joins TRBV10-3 to TRBJ2-3; 12 nucleotides agree with TRBD2. Losses at the gene ends were 4 bases for V and 4 bases for J; bases not matched to a gene: 0. This CDR3 has 14 residues. Germline V gene sequence: CDR1 ENHRY, CDR2 SYGVKD. CDR3 in amino acids: CAISGLAGADTQYF. The CDR3 DNA sequence: TGTGCCATCAGTGGACTAGCGGGAGCAGATACGCAGTATTTT.

Written as DNA, the CDR3 is TGTGCCAGCAGCCTAGTGAGGCGTGGCTTCAACCCCGGGGAGCTGTTTTTT. It encodes CASSLVRRGFNPGELFF. The chain uses TRBV11-2 and TRBJ2-2; no clear D. V lost 5 bases to trimming and J lost 6 bases, with 22 bases between them. Germline loops: CDR1 SGHAT, CDR2 FQNNGV. CDR3 length equals 17 residues.

This clone was seen a few times. The V and J genes are TRBV9 and TRBJ2-5; 8 positions agree with TRBD2. Per the germline V gene, CDR1 is SGDLS and CDR2 is YYNGEE. V lost 0 bases and J lost 0; bases outside the gene matches: 16. This CDR3 has 20 amino acids. The CDR3 DNA reads TGTGCCAGCAGCGTAGAGGGGCCTGGTGGCCTGCGGGGGGACCAAGAGACCCAGTACTTC. This sequence encodes CASSVEGPGGLRGDQETQYF.

In nucleotides, the CDR3 is TGCGCCAGCAGCCAAGAGGAGCGGGAGGGAACCAAAAACATTCAGTACTTC. Translated: CASSQEEREGTKNIQYF. The genes are TRBV4-3 and TRBJ2-4; 10 nucleotides line up with TRBD2. The J segment lost 2 bases and the V segment lost 0 bases, leaving 4 bases of the junction unmatched. CDR3 length equals 17 residues. Germline-derived CDR1 and CDR2 are LGHNA and YSLEER.

The J gene is TRBJ2-1, the V gene TRBV29-1; possibly TRBD2 for D (12 bases). CDR1 is SQVTM, CDR2 ANQGSEA, per germline. The V and J ends lost 0 bases and 5 bases respectively, with 38 bases between them. CDR3 length: 23 residues. CDR3 in DNA: TGCAGCGTTGAAGATCGGGACAGGGGGAAGGGGACTAGCGGGTTGGGAACCGACAATGAGCAGTTCTTC. It encodes CSVEDRDRGKGTSGLGTDNEQFF.

This sequence joins TRBV7-5 and TRBJ2-3; TRBD2 is the table's D call and was not checked against the DNA. TRBV7-5 is a listed pseudogene. This CDR3 is built from 14 residues. The CDR3 spells CVRSSNQREDTQYF. CDR3 in DNA: TGTGTCAGAAGTTCCAATCAGCGGGAGGATACGCAGTATTTT.

This chain uses TRBV4-2 with TRBJ2-7; 9 positions match TRBD2. V dropped 0 bases and J dropped 5; count of bases not matched to a gene: 11. The CDR3 has 17 residues. Germline CDR1 reads LGHNA; CDR2 reads YNFKEQ. Here the CDR3 reads CASSQEWRREGIDEQYF. CDR3 DNA sequence: TGTGCCAGCAGCCAAGAGTGGAGGCGGGAGGGTATCGACGAGCAGTACTTC.

This clone appeared once. This chain links TRBV6-1 with TRBJ1-5; tentative D call: TRBD1 (6 bases). The length of the CDR3 is 15 residues. From germline, CDR1 is MNHNS and CDR2 SASEGT. Trimming stripped 5 bases from V and 0 bases from J, with 11 bases between. The CDR3 DNA sequence: TGTGCCAGCAGTTTAGGACAGCATAGCAATCAGCCCCAGCATTTT. Translation gives CASSLGQHSNQPQHF.

The rearrangement links TRBV11-2 to TRBJ2-7; 8 bases fit TRBD1. The trim removed 4 bases at V and 2 bases at J, leaving 7 bases unmatched. Germline loops: CDR1 SGHAT, CDR2 FQNNGV. This CDR3 spans 15 amino acids. CDR3 loop: CASSSRQGIAYEQYF. CDR3 bases: TGTGCCAGCAGCTCTCGACAGGGGATTGCCTACGAGCAGTACTTC.

J is TRBJ2-1 and V is TRBV4-3, with TRBD2 matching over 9 bases. The CDR3 is 16 residues long. The trim removed 0 bases at V and 5 bases at J, leaving 5 bases unmatched. Looked up from germline, CDR1 is LGHNA and CDR2 is YSLEER. CDR3 sequence (DNA): TGCGCCAGCAGCCAAGATAGAGCGGGAGGAAACAATGAGCAGTTCTTC. It specifies CASSQDRAGGNNEQFF.

The chain recombines TRBV30 with TRBJ2-5; 14 bases agree with TRBD2. Trimming took 3 bases from V and 5 from J; bases not matched to a gene: 11. CDR1 is GTSNPN and CDR2 is SVGIG in the germline V gene (reference sequence). This CDR3 region has 17 residues. The chain's CDR3 is CAWSQSGLAGDRETQYF. The CDR3 DNA is TGTGCCTGGAGCCAATCGGGACTAGCGGGAGATCGGGAGACCCAGTACTTC. Looking up the rest from reference TRBV30 and TRBJ2-5 gives the full variable domain: SQTIHQWPATLVQPVGSPLSLECTVEGTSNPNLYWYRQAAGRGLQLLFYSVGIGQISSEVPQNLSASRPQDRQFILSSKKLLLSDSGFYLCAWSQSGLAGDRETQYFGPGTRLLVL.

The chain combines TRBV19 with TRBJ2-6, with 9 nucleotides matching TRBD1. The germline V gene has CDR1 LNHDA and CDR2 SQIVND (reference sequence). The junction had 12 bases not matched to a gene; V was cut back by 9 bases and J by 0 bases. The CDR3 is 18 residues long. The CDR3 reads CASLYRDRVISGANVLTF. The CDR3 DNA is TGTGCCAGCCTTTACCGGGACAGGGTTATCTCTGGGGCCAACGTCCTGACTTTC.

J is TRBJ2-1 and V is TRBV9, with 12 bases identical to TRBD2. The junction had 9 bases not matched to a gene; V was cut back by 3 bases and J by 8 bases. Per the germline V gene, CDR1 is SGDLS and CDR2 is YYNGEE. The CDR3 sequence is 16 residues long. The DNA of the CDR3 is TGTGCCAGCAGCGCCCCCGGGACTAGCGGGCAGTATGAGCAGTTCTTC. Translated, it gives CASSAPGTSGQYEQFF. Drawing the rest from reference TRBV9 and TRBJ2-1, the complete variable domain is DSGVTQTPKHLITATGQRVTLRCSPRSGDLSVYWYQQSLDQGLQFLIQYYNGEERAKGNILERFSAQQFPDLHSELNLSSLELGDSALYFCASSAPGTSGQYEQFFGPGTRLTVL.

This clone was counted between two and nine times. The gene calls are TRBV27 and TRBJ2-2; D gene ambiguous. V lost 4 bases and J lost 2, with 11 bases in between. This CDR3 contains 15 residues. In germline, CDR1 is MNHEY, CDR2 SMNVEV (reference sequence). This CDR3 reads CASSSDFSNTGELFF. CDR3 in DNA: TGTGCCAGCAGTTCCGACTTCTCTAACACCGGGGAGCTGTTTTTT.

The chain has TRBV28 and TRBJ1-4; D gene uncertain. The CDR3 runs 13 residues. Germline V gene sequence: CDR1 MDHEN, CDR2 SYDVKM. V lost 6 bases and J lost 5, with 10 bases in between. Written as DNA, the CDR3 is TGTGCCAGCAGAGCTAGGAGAAATGAAAAACTGTTTTTT. The encoded protein is CASRARRNEKLFF.

The chain uses TRBV6-1 and TRBJ2-1, with 10 bases that match TRBD2. V gave up 3 bases and J gave up 0 bases; unmatched junction bases: 8. This CDR3 has 18 residues. Germline-derived CDR1 and CDR2 are MNHNS and SASEGT. The CDR3 spells CASSEGLATRGSYNEQFF. In DNA form, the CDR3 reads TGTGCCAGCAGTGAGGGACTAGCGACCCGCGGCTCCTACAATGAGCAGTTCTTC.

The J gene is TRBJ2-7, the V gene TRBV5-1; 12 nucleotides align to TRBD2. The CDR3 is 17 amino acids. V lost 1 base to trimming and J lost 5 bases; unmatched junction nucleotides: 10. Germline values: CDR1 SGHRS, CDR2 YFSETQ. CDR3 bases: TGCGCCAGCAGCTTGAAGGGACTAGCGGGTAAATTTAACGAGCAGTACTTC. Its translation: CASSLKGLAGKFNEQYF. The full variable domain, rest sourced from reference TRBV5-1 and TRBJ2-7, is KAGVTQTPRYLIKTRGQQVTLSCSPISGHRSVSWYQQTPGQGLQFLFEYFSETQRNKGNFPGRFSGRQFSNSRSEMNVSTLELGDSALYLCASSLKGLAGKFNEQYFGPGTRLTVT.

The V call is TRBV4-1, the J call TRBJ1-5, with TRBD1 identical over 7 bases. Germline V CDR1 and CDR2: MGHRA, YSYEKL. The J segment lost 0 bases and the V segment lost 4 bases, leaving 12 bases of the junction unmatched. CDR3 length equals 18 residues. The CDR3 DNA follows: TGCGCCAGCAGCCCTCTCGACAGGGATCCTTATAGCAATCAGCCCCAGCATTTT. It specifies CASSPLDRDPYSNQPQHF.

The chain has TRBV10-3 and TRBJ1-2, with D possibly TRBD1 on 6 matching bases. The germline V and J ends were trimmed by 3 bases and 9 bases, with 32 bases remaining between them. This CDR3 is built from 19 residues. Germline V gene lookup returns CDR1 ENHRY and CDR2 SYGVKD. The CDR3 bases are TGTGCCATCAGTGACGGTGACGGCCCCCACCTGCCCGGGGGGCTTAGCTACACCTTC. Amino acids: CAISDGDGPHLPGGLSYTF.

In regard to this clone: The junction shows a germline mismatch at one end, possibly a read error. The CDR3 coding sequence is TGCAGCGTTGGGGCTGGGGTAGGGGGCTACCCCTTC. Its translation is CSVGAGVGGYPF. This rearrangement joins TRBV29-1 to TRBJ1-2, with TRBD1 identical over 7 bases. The CDR3 contains 12 residues. Germline V CDR1 and CDR2: SQVTM, ANQGSEA.